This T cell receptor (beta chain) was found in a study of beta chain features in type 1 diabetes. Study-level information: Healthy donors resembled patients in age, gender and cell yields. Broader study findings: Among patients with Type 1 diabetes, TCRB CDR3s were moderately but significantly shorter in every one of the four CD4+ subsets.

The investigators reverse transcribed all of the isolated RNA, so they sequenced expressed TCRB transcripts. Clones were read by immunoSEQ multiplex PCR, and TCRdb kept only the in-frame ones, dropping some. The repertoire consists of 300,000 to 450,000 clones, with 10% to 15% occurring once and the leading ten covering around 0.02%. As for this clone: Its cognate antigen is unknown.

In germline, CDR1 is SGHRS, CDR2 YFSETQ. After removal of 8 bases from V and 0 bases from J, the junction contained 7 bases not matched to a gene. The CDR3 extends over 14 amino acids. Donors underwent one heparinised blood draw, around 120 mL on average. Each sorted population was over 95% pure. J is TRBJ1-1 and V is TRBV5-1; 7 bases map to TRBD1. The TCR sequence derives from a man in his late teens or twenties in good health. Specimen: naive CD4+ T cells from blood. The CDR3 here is CASKRDSMNTEAFF. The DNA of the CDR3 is TGCGCCAGTAAACGGGACAGCATGAACACTGAAGCTTTCTTT.